The clone carrying this T cell receptor (beta chain) was observed at least ten times. The CDR3 runs to 14 residues. V lost 6 bases, J lost 0 bases, and 9 bases lay in between. RNA transcripts served as template for amplifying TCR beta CDR3 sequences. HTBI primers were used in a first-round RT-PCR, which preceded a second-round multiplex PCR. TCRdb reanalysed the multiplex PCR reads using MiXCR and keeps one entry per CDR3 protein. The repertoire includes approximately 480,000 distinct CDR3 sequences, approximately 14% of them detected once, and about a tenth sits in the top ten. The sample belongs to a study of Graves' ophthalmopathy and Graves' hyperthyroidism. At the level of the study: Researchers obtained peripheral blood at initial diagnosis, before any treatment had begun.

Ophthalmopathy donors' eye disease showed moderate-to-severe activity, CAS of at least 3, NOSPECS of at least 4 and duration under 3 months. Pregnant or lactating patients and those with other autoimmune diseases or uncontrolled infections were excluded. PBMCs stemmed from 9 to 10 ml of fresh peripheral blood. The sequence was obtained from a woman under 40 with Graves' ophthalmopathy. Specimen: blood. The rearrangement uses TRBV12-3 or TRBV12-4 and TRBJ1-3; D remains ambiguous. CDR3 in amino acids: CASRLSSSGNTIYF. The DNA of the CDR3 is TGTGCCAGCAGACTTTCGAGCTCTGGAAACACCATATATTTT.